The rows below give T cell receptor beta chains drawn from one sample of a study of T cells in Graves' hyperthyroidism and ophthalmopathy. Using its own MiXCR run on the multiplex PCR reads, TCRdb lists one record per CDR3 protein. Here the sample spans approximately 490,000 distinct CDR3 sequences, 22% being singletons. The sample comprised blood. These receptors were collected from a woman in her 70s with Graves' ophthalmopathy. Each CDR3 is given with its conserved first and last residue. D genes are given only for firm matches. Clone sizes are given selectively: once, few, many, or a class where the clone is expanded.

cdr3_nt: TGTGCCAGCAGCCAAGATTCCAGGGTCGGCGAGCAGTACTTC
cdr3_aa: CASSQDSRVGEQYF
d_call: .
j_call: TRBJ2-7
clone_size: few
v_call: TRBV3-1

cdr3_nt: TGTGCCAGCAGCGTCTCCGGGACAGGGATGAACGAGCAGTACTTC
cdr3_aa: CASSVSGTGMNEQYF
d_call: TRBD1
j_call: TRBJ2-7
clone_size: once
v_call: TRBV9

cdr3_nt: TGCAGTGCTAGAAGCACCGGGACAGGGGAAATTGGAGCTTTCTTT
cdr3_aa: CSARSTGTGEIGAFF
d_call: TRBD1
j_call: TRBJ1-1
clone_size: .
v_call: TRBV20-1

cdr3_nt: TGTGCCAGCAGCTCCCTTCCCGGAGCAGATCAGCCCCAGCATTTT
cdr3_aa: CASSSLPGADQPQHF
d_call: .
j_call: TRBJ1-5
clone_size: .
v_call: TRBV28

cdr3_nt: TGTGCCAGCAGTCTTGGAGGGCAGCCGAATGAAAAACTGTTTTTT
cdr3_aa: CASSLGGQPNEKLFF
d_call: .
j_call: TRBJ1-4
clone_size: few
v_call: TRBV27

cdr3_nt: TGCAGTGTGGCGGCAGTGGGTGAAAAACTGTTTTTT
cdr3_aa: CSVAAVGEKLFF
d_call: .
j_call: TRBJ1-4
clone_size: few
v_call: TRBV20-1

cdr3_nt: TGTGCCAGCAGTTGGGGACAGAGCTCCTACAATGAGCAGTTCTTC
cdr3_aa: CASSWGQSSYNEQFF
d_call: TRBD1
j_call: TRBJ2-1
clone_size: .
v_call: TRBV6-2/TRBV6-3

cdr3_nt: TGTGCCAGCAGTTACAGGGCTGGGCCCCAGCATTTT
cdr3_aa: CASSYRAGPQHF
d_call: .
j_call: TRBJ1-5
clone_size: .
v_call: TRBV2

cdr3_nt: TGTGCCAGCAGTGATCCCAGACAGGGCTTCTATGGCTACACCTTC
cdr3_aa: CASSDPRQGFYGYTF
d_call: TRBD1
j_call: TRBJ1-2
clone_size: .
v_call: TRBV25-1

cdr3_nt: TGCAGTGCTAGAGGCCCGCCCACTAGCGGGAGGGCCGTGGTCTTCTACGAGCAGTACTTC
cdr3_aa: CSARGPPTSGRAVVFYEQYF
d_call: TRBD2
j_call: TRBJ2-7
clone_size: .
v_call: TRBV20-1

cdr3_nt: TGTGCCAGCAGTGATGGGGGGACTAGCCTTGATGAGCAGTTCTTC
cdr3_aa: CASSDGGTSLDEQFF
d_call: TRBD2
j_call: TRBJ2-1
clone_size: .
v_call: TRBV6-4

cdr3_nt: TGTGCCAGCAGCTTATTGCCGGCCAAGGAGCTCTATGGCTACACCTTC
cdr3_aa: CASSLLPAKELYGYTF
d_call: .
j_call: TRBJ1-2
clone_size: few
v_call: TRBV7-2

cdr3_nt: TGTGCCAAAAATTCGGGACAGCGCTATGGCTACACCTTC
cdr3_aa: CAKNSGQRYGYTF
d_call: TRBD1
j_call: TRBJ1-2
clone_size: many
v_call: TRBV2

cdr3_nt: TGTGCCTGGAGTAAGGGGGGAACCACTGAAGCTTTCTTT
cdr3_aa: CAWSKGGTTEAFF
d_call: .
j_call: TRBJ1-1
clone_size: .
v_call: TRBV30

cdr3_nt: TGTGCCAGCAGCCTAGCGGGAGGGAGGTTGACCGGGGAGCTGTTTTTT
cdr3_aa: CASSLAGGRLTGELFF
d_call: TRBD2
j_call: TRBJ2-2
clone_size: .
v_call: TRBV27

cdr3_nt: TGTGCCAGCAGCTTTATTACGGGGGGCGAGACCGGGGAGCTGTTTTTT
cdr3_aa: CASSFITGGETGELFF
d_call: .
j_call: TRBJ2-2
clone_size: .
v_call: TRBV7-9

cdr3_nt: TGTGCCAGCAGCTTAACTCTAGCGGGAGTAATAAGCTCCCACAATGAGCAGTTCTTC
cdr3_aa: CASSLTLAGVISSHNEQFF
d_call: TRBD2
j_call: TRBJ2-1
clone_size: .
v_call: TRBV11-2

cdr3_nt: TGTGCCAGTAGTATGTCCAATAACTATGGCTACACCTTC
cdr3_aa: CASSMSNNYGYTF
d_call: .
j_call: TRBJ1-2
clone_size: .
v_call: TRBV19

cdr3_nt: TGCAGTGCTAGACGTCGGACAGGGGCGGGCAATCAGCCCCAGCATTTT
cdr3_aa: CSARRRTGAGNQPQHF
d_call: TRBD1
j_call: TRBJ1-5
clone_size: .
v_call: TRBV20-1

cdr3_nt: TGTGCCAGCAGCTTAATGGGAACAGGGACTGGGATGAACACTGAAGCTTTCTTT
cdr3_aa: CASSLMGTGTGMNTEAFF
d_call: .
j_call: TRBJ1-1
clone_size: .
v_call: TRBV7-9

cdr3_nt: TGCAGTGCTAGAGACGGACTAGCAATCTATGAGCAGTTCTTC
cdr3_aa: CSARDGLAIYEQFF
d_call: TRBD2
j_call: TRBJ2-1
clone_size: .
v_call: TRBV20-1

cdr3_nt: TGCGCCAGCAGCTTAGAGGCTGGCTCCTACAATGAGCAGTTCTTC
cdr3_aa: CASSLEAGSYNEQFF
d_call: .
j_call: TRBJ2-1
clone_size: .
v_call: TRBV5-1

cdr3_nt: TGTGCCAGCAGTTTAACAGCGGGAGGGCCCTATGAGCAGTTCTTC
cdr3_aa: CASSLTAGGPYEQFF
d_call: TRBD2
j_call: TRBJ2-1
clone_size: many
v_call: TRBV12-3/TRBV12-4